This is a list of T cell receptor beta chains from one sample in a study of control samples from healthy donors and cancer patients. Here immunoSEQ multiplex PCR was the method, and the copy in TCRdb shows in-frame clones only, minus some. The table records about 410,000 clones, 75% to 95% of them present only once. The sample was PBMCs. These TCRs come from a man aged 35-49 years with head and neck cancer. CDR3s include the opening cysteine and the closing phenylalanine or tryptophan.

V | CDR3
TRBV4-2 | CASSKGEVTGELFF
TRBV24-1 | CATSDMGVGGATDTQYF
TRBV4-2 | CASSQGLLARTEAFF
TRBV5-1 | CASSLGSGDNSPLHF
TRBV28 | CASSPSGAGNQPQHF
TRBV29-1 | CSGVTGTWDTEAFF
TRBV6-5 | CASSYGGLSTDTQYF
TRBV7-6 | CASSPRGGLDTGELFF
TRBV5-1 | CASSFSGAGLLEGFTEAFF
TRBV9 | CASSVAPGTDPLDYTIYF
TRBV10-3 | CAISASGTHTGELFF
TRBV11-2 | CASSWRTGREEKLFF
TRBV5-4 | CASSRGGSYEQYF
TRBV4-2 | CASSQDRARGLTDTQYF
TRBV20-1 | CSARDPPEQYF
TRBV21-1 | CASGTFPSGRNLYEQYF